The present entry profiles one TCR beta chain with its context. What antigen it recognizes has not been identified. The record has no base qualities; no much larger clone is one base away. TCRbeta CDR3 regions were amplified from genomic DNA using the immunoSEQ Assay, a bias-controlled multiplex PCR. From the authors' description of their analysis: The number of nucleated cells in each sample was estimated from the amplification of reference gene primers within the assay. To quantify the absolute abundance of each unique TCRbeta CDR3 rearrangement, sequence reads were collapsed and filtered. For each sample, productive Simpson clonality was calculated by taking the square root of Simpson's diversity index across productive rearrangements. In its TCRdb copy, this immuneACCESS table keeps in-frame sequences only and misses some clones. Where compared with another copy, unresolved V genes explain less than half of these, and the others have no known cause. The D gene and trimming were derived from the DNA, and the V and J assignments and clone size from that table. Present in this sample are 360,000 or so clones, about 90% of which were seen just once. The top ten clones comprise about 1.8% of the sample.

This sample was included in a study of blood T cell repertoires in COVID-19 (dated by TCRdb to about 2020). About the full investigation: The collaborator samples originated in the United States, Italy and Spain and spanned the acute and convalescent phases of COVID-19. The sample metadata nearly always contained a de-identified subject ID, COVID-19 status, age in years and sex. The samples were drawn from the first 160 participants of the ongoing ImmuneRACE study and from under 1,500 subjects provided by 6 global collaborators. The repertoires were made available in a free public database intended to serve as a resource for research on the immune response to SARS-CoV-2. Where available, HLA class I and class II types were taken from metadata supplied by the sample provider and were not determined by assay-based typing. The prospective study material was composed of cDNA or gDNA derived from T cells, B-cell-depleted T cells, or PBMCs. Deeply sampled blood TCRbeta repertoires from subjects exposed to, actively infected with, or recovered from COVID-19 were included in the dataset. The paper's findings and limits, for the study overall: Clinical and demographic metadata were provided uncurated, with the amount varying by source and participant.

Participants in the prospective study were enrolled through a virtual design, were aged roughly 18 to 90 years, and lived in 24 United States geographic areas. In the prospective study, participants were assigned to cohorts based on the clinical history participants reported in a screening survey and a study questionnaire. Recovered participants in ImmuneRACE Cohort 3 were defined by two consecutive negative NP/OP PCR tests, clearance by a healthcare professional, or resolution of symptoms. In the prospective study, mobile phlebotomists collected whole blood, serum and a nasopharyngeal or oropharyngeal swab from each participant. Over an approximately 2-month period, participants in the prospective study had the option of providing additional blood draws and questionnaires. Prospective study blood samples were shipped either frozen or at room temperature before DNA extraction. The sequenced sample consisted of PBMCs or T cells enriched from blood (not recorded which). The TCR originated in a woman under 40 who had recovered from COVID-19.

At the DNA level, the sequence is TGTGCCAGCAGCTTGCAGTTCACGAACACTGAAGCTTTCTTT. Its translation reads: CASSLQFTNTEAFF. The V and J genes are TRBV5-8 and TRBJ1-1; the D gene is not confidently resolved. CDR1 SGHTS and CDR2 YDEGEE are derived from the germline V gene. The CDR3 spans 14 residues, from the cysteine through the phenylalanine. The only DNA kept is the CDR3, 42 bases in frame from the first base. V is clipped by 1 base and J by 1 base, and the sequence between their germline boundaries is 8 bases long.